Listed below are T cell receptor beta chains from one sample, sequenced in a study of PD-L1 blockade in urothelial cancer. Here immunoSEQ multiplex PCR was the method, and the copy in TCRdb shows in-frame clones only, minus some. The sample lists approximately 37,000 clones; about four fifths were seen once. The input for sequencing was PBMCs, taken around atezolizumab (anti-PD-L1) treatment. These receptors originate from a man between 60 and 70 years old with urothelial cancer. Each CDR3 is given with its conserved first and last residue. A D gene is named only where the DNA matches it firmly. Clone size is not always given. Where it is, it says once, few, many or a class for expanded clones.

clone size	D gene	V gene	J gene	CDR3 DNA	CDR3 protein
NA	NA	TRBV5-1	TRBJ1-1	TGCGCCAGCAGCTTATCGTTCGGGGGGACGAACACTGAAGCTTTCTTT	CASSLSFGGTNTEAFF
NA	TRBD1	TRBV5-1	TRBJ1-6	TGCGCCAGCAGACCCGGGACAGGGATTGATACCCTCCACTTT	CASRPGTGIDTLHF
NA	NA	TRBV5-6	TRBJ2-4	TGTGCCAGCAGCCGACCGGGGTGGGAAAACATTCAGTACTTC	CASSRPGWENIQYF
NA	NA	TRBV14	TRBJ2-7	TGTGCCAGCAGCCAGTATGGAGTTGACGAGCAGTACTTC	CASSQYGVDEQYF
once	NA	TRBV5-1	TRBJ2-1	TGCGCCAGCACCCCTGACGGGAGCTCTTACAATGAGCAGTTCTTC	CASTPDGSSYNEQFF
NA	TRBD1	TRBV10-3	TRBJ2-6	TGTGCCATCAGTGCCCGGGGACAGGGGGCGAGAGGGGCCAACGTCCTGACTTTC	CAISARGQGARGANVLTF
NA	NA	TRBV6-4	TRBJ2-3	TGTGCCAGCAGTGAAGGAGCGGTTAGCACAGATACGCAGTATTTT	CASSEGAVSTDTQYF
NA	NA	TRBV18	TRBJ1-1	TGTGCCAGCTCACTAGAGATGTGGAACACTGAAGCTTTCTTT	CASSLEMWNTEAFF
NA	TRBD2	TRBV27	TRBJ2-5	TGTGCCAGCAGTTTCTGCCGGCTAGCGGGGAGGGAGACCCAGTACTTC	CASSFCRLAGRETQYF
once	NA	TRBV5-4	TRBJ2-3	TGTGCCAGCAGCTTGGCAGGGACAGATACGCAGTATTTT	CASSLAGTDTQYF
NA	NA	TRBV11-2	TRBJ2-2	TGTGCCAGCAGCTTAAGAGCCGCGAACACCGGGGAGCTGTTTTTT	CASSLRAANTGELFF
NA	NA	TRBV27	TRBJ2-5	TGTGCCAGCAGTCGTCTCTCGAGGGAAGAGACCCAGTACTTC	CASSRLSREETQYF
NA	NA	TRBV4-3	TRBJ2-1	TGCGCCAGCAGCCAAGTAGAAACGTTCCGGGGGTTCTTC	CASSQVETFRGFF
NA	TRBD2	TRBV11-1	TRBJ2-3	TGTGCCAGCAGCTTTGGCCGGGAGGGAGATACGCAGTATTTT	CASSFGREGDTQYF
NA	NA	TRBV27	TRBJ2-7	TGTGCCAGCAGCCTCCGGAATAGCGGCTACGAGCAGTACTTC	CASSLRNSGYEQYF
NA	NA	TRBV18	TRBJ2-2	TGTGCCAGCTCACGCACCATCCCAGGGAACACCGGGGAGCTGTTTTTT	CASSRTIPGNTGELFF
NA	NA	TRBV18	TRBJ1-5	TGTGCCAGCTCACGAACAGGGCGAGGCAATCAGCCCCAGCATTTT	CASSRTGRGNQPQHF
NA	TRBD2	TRBV6-7	TRBJ2-2	TGTGCCAGCAGTCGCTCTAGCGGGACTACGAACACCGGGGAGCTGTTTTTT	CASSRSSGTTNTGELFF
NA	NA	TRBV28	TRBJ1-1	TGTGCCAGCGGCCCCCCGACAGTGAACACTGAAGCTTTCTTT	CASGPPTVNTEAFF
NA	NA	TRBV28	TRBJ1-1	TGTGCCAGCAGTGACAACCCCTATGAAGCTTTCTTT	CASSDNPYEAFF
NA	TRBD2	TRBV4-1	TRBJ2-7	TGCGCCAGCAGCCAAGATATATATGGGGGACTAGCGGGAGGGCACTACGAGCAGTACTTC	CASSQDIYGGLAGGHYEQYF
NA	NA	TRBV5-1	TRBJ1-1	TGCGCCAGCAGCTTGACAGAGAAGGAAAAAGCTTTCTTT	CASSLTEKEKAFF
many	NA	TRBV7-2	TRBJ1-5	TGTGCCAGCAGCTTAAAAACAGGGAATCAGCCCCAGCATTTT	CASSLKTGNQPQHF
NA	TRBD2	TRBV7-2	TRBJ2-5	TGTGCCAGCAGCTTATGGGAGGGGGAGACCCAGTACTTC	CASSLWEGETQYF
NA	TRBD1	TRBV5-4	TRBJ2-3	TGTGCCAGCAGCTCCGGACAGGGGCCAGATACGCAGTATTTT	CASSSGQGPDTQYF
NA	TRBD2	TRBV5-1	TRBJ2-7	TGCGCCAGCAGCTTGGGAGGGACTAACGCCTACGAGCAGTACTTC	CASSLGGTNAYEQYF
NA	NA	TRBV18	TRBJ1-1	TGTGCCAGCTCCGCAACACAGAACACTGAAGCTTTCTTT	CASSATQNTEAFF
NA	TRBD1	TRBV28	TRBJ1-1	TGTGCCAGCAGTCTCCGGACAGGGCGTAGTGCTGAAGCTTTCTTT	CASSLRTGRSAEAFF
few	TRBD1	TRBV15	TRBJ1-1	TGTGCCACCAGCAGAGGGACAGGGGGTTATGGTGAAGCTTTCTTT	CATSRGTGGYGEAFF
NA	TRBD2	TRBV4-3	TRBJ2-7	TGCGCCAGCAGCCAAGCGAGCGGGAGTCCTTACGAGCAGTACTTC	CASSQASGSPYEQYF
NA	TRBD1	TRBV6-5	TRBJ2-1	TGTGCCAGCAGGAGGACAGGGAGGAATGAGCAGTTCTTC	CASRRTGRNEQFF
NA	TRBD2	TRBV5-1	TRBJ2-1	TGCGCCAGCAATCGAGCGGGAGGTTATGAGCAGTTCTTC	CASNRAGGYEQFF
NA	TRBD1	TRBV6-4	TRBJ1-1	TGTGCCAGCAGTGCGGGACAGGGAACTGAAGCTTTCTTT	CASSAGQGTEAFF
NA	NA	TRBV5-1	TRBJ2-7	TGCGCCAGCAGCTTAGGTGACTCGACCTACGAGCAGTACTTC	CASSLGDSTYEQYF
NA	TRBD1	TRBV7-9	TRBJ1-3	TGTGCCAGCAGCCTTCAAAGGGGACAGGTTTCTGGAAACACCATATATTTT	CASSLQRGQVSGNTIYF
NA	TRBD1	TRBV5-1	TRBJ1-5	TGCGCCAGCAGCTTGTGGACAGGGGTTGGTCAGCCCCAGCATTTT	CASSLWTGVGQPQHF
once	TRBD1	TRBV28	TRBJ2-7	TGTGCCAGCAGTTTGAGACAGGGGGCCCTCGAGCAGTACTTC	CASSLRQGALEQYF
NA	TRBD1	TRBV30	TRBJ1-2	TGTGCCTGGAGTGTACCCGACAGGGGGCGTCTTGGCTACACCTTC	CAWSVPDRGRLGYTF
NA	NA	TRBV29-1	TRBJ1-1	TGCAGCGTTACGAGGAGCGACACTGAAGCTTTCTTT	CSVTRSDTEAFF
NA	NA	TRBV27	TRBJ1-2	TGTGCCAGCAGACTGGGGGGGCCTGGTGTTTTCTATGGCTACACCTTC	CASRLGGPGVFYGYTF
NA	NA	TRBV29-1	TRBJ1-6	TGCAGCTTCCGGGCAGGGGACAATAATTCACCCCTCCACTTT	CSFRAGDNNSPLHF
NA	TRBD1	TRBV6-1	TRBJ2-7	TGTGCCAGCAGTGAAAATCTGGGACAGGGGTGGCAGTACTTC	CASSENLGQGWQYF
once	TRBD1	TRBV5-1	TRBJ2-6	TGCGCCAGCAGCCCCGGACAGGGGGCTGGGGCCAACGTCCTGACTTTC	CASSPGQGAGANVLTF
NA	NA	TRBV21-1	TRBJ2-1	TGTGCCAGCAGCTCACCGGGGGACAGGGTTAACAATGAGCAGTTCTTC	CASSSPGDRVNNEQFF
NA	TRBD1	TRBV27	TRBJ1-2	TGTGCCAGCAGTTCGGGACAGGGGGCGCGCGACTATGGCTACACCTTC	CASSSGQGARDYGYTF
once	NA	TRBV28	TRBJ1-5	TGTGCCAGCAGTCTAGCCAGGGGAATCATCAGCCCCCAGCATTTT	CASSLARGIISPQHF
NA	NA	TRBV15	TRBJ1-5	TGTGCCACCAGCAGAGGGGAACAGGGTGGCGAAAAGCCCCAGCATTTT	CATSRGEQGGEKPQHF
NA	NA	TRBV7-2	TRBJ2-5	TGTGCCAGCACCCGAAGCAGGGAGGAAGAGACCCAGTACTTC	CASTRSREEETQYF